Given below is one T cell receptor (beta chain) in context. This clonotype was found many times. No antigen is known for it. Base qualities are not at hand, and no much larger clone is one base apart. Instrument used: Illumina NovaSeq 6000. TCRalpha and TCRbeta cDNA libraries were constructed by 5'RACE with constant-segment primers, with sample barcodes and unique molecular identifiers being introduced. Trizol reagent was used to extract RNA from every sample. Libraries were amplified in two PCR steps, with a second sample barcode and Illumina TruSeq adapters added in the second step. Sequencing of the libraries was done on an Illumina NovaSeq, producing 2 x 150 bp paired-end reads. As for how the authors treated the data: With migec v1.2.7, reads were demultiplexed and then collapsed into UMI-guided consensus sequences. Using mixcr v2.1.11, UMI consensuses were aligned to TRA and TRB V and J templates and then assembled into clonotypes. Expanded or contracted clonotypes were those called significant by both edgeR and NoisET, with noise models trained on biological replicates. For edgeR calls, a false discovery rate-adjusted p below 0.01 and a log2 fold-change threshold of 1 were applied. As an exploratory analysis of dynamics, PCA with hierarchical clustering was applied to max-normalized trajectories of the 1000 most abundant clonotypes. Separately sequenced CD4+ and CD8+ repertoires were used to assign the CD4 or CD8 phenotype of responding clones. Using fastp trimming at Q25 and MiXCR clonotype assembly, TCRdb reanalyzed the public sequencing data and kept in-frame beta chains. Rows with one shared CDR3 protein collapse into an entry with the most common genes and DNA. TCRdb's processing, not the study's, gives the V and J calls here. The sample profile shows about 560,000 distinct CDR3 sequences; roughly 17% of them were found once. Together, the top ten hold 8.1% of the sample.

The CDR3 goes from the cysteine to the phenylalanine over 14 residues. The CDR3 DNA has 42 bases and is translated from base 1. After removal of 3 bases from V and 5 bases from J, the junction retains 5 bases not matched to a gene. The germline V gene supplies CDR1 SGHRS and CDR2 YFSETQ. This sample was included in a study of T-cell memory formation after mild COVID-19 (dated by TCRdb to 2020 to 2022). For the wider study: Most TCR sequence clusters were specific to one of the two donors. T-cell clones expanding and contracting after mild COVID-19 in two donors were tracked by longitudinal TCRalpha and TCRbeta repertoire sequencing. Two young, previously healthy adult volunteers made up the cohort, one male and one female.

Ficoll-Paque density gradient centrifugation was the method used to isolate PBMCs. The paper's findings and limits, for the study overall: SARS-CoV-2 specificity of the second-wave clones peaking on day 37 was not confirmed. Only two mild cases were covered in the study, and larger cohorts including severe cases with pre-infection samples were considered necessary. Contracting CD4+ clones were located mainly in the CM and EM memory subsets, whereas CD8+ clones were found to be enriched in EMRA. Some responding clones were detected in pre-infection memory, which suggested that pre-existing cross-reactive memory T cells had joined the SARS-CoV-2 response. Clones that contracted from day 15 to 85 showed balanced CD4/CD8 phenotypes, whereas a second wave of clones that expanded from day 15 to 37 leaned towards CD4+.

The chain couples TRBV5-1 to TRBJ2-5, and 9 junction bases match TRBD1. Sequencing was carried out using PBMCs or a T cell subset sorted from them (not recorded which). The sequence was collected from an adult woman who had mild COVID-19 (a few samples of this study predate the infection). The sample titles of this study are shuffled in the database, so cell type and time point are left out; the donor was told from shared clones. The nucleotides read TGCGCCAGCAGCTCCACAGGGGGCATGGAGACCCAGTACTTC. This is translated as CASSSTGGMETQYF.